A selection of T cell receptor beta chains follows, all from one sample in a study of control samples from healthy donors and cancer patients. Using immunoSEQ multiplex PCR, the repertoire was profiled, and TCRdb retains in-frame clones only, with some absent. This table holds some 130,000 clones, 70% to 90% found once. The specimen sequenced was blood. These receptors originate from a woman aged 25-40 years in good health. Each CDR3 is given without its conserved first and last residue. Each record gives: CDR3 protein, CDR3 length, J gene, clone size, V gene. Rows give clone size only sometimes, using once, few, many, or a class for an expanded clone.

CDR3: AWSGGTHNEQF; length: 11; J: TRBJ2-1; size: .; V: TRBV30
CDR3: ASSPDRARNQPQH; length: 13; J: TRBJ1-5; size: .; V: TRBV6-5
CDR3: ASSLDTSEAF; length: 10; J: TRBJ1-1; size: .; V: TRBV3-1/TRBV3-2
CDR3: ATSDPGTSGRTTQY; length: 14; J: TRBJ2-3; size: .; V: TRBV24-1
CDR3: ASLRTSPYEQY; length: 11; J: TRBJ2-7; size: few; V: TRBV2
CDR3: ASSWAGNTGELF; length: 12; J: TRBJ2-2; size: .; V: TRBV7-8
CDR3: ASSSISYSYNEQF; length: 13; J: TRBJ2-1; size: .; V: TRBV4-1
CDR3: ASSLKGTGANVLT; length: 13; J: TRBJ2-6; size: .; V: TRBV5-1
CDR3: ASKYVDEQF; length: 9; J: TRBJ2-1; size: .; V: TRBV2
CDR3: ASSQDVGGRNQPQH; length: 14; J: TRBJ1-5; size: once; V: TRBV3-1/TRBV3-2
CDR3: ASSEWQSSYNSPLH; length: 14; J: TRBJ1-6; size: .; V: TRBV25-1
CDR3: ASSRGGGGGAYEQY; length: 14; J: TRBJ2-7; size: .; V: TRBV28
CDR3: ASNSPNGEKLF; length: 11; J: TRBJ1-4; size: .; V: TRBV5-6
CDR3: ASSVLPESYEQY; length: 12; J: TRBJ2-7; size: .; V: TRBV7-2
CDR3: ASSPGQPVFEAF; length: 12; J: TRBJ1-1; size: once; V: TRBV14
CDR3: ASSLGGRAGELF; length: 12; J: TRBJ2-2; size: .; V: TRBV7-9
CDR3: ASSATGGSTQPQH; length: 13; J: TRBJ1-5; size: .; V: TRBV3-1/TRBV3-2
CDR3: ASSPGTSGRPVEQY; length: 14; J: TRBJ2-7; size: .; V: TRBV7-3
CDR3: ASSDPWSATNEKLF; length: 14; J: TRBJ1-4; size: .; V: TRBV9
CDR3: ASSTPRNTGELF; length: 12; J: TRBJ2-2; size: .; V: TRBV13
CDR3: AISESGRAEGYGYT; length: 14; J: TRBJ1-2; size: .; V: TRBV10-3
CDR3: ASSPASGTSYEQY; length: 13; J: TRBJ2-7; size: .; V: TRBV18
CDR3: ASSSRRYYNEQF; length: 12; J: TRBJ2-1; size: .; V: TRBV27
CDR3: ASSRQGASTEAF; length: 12; J: TRBJ1-1; size: .; V: TRBV5-5
CDR3: SASGNNEQF; length: 9; J: TRBJ2-1; size: once; V: TRBV20-1
CDR3: ASSVVGTGDYGYT; length: 13; J: TRBJ1-2; size: .; V: TRBV9
CDR3: ASSIRQVSQAEQF; length: 13; J: TRBJ2-1; size: .; V: TRBV19
CDR3: ASSLVSGRSYNEQF; length: 14; J: TRBJ2-1; size: .; V: TRBV5-1
CDR3: ASSFEGGPLYNEQF; length: 14; J: TRBJ2-1; size: .; V: TRBV7-3
CDR3: ASSELAGAITGELF; length: 14; J: TRBJ2-2; size: .; V: TRBV6-1
CDR3: ASSPTGPSNEQF; length: 12; J: TRBJ2-1; size: .; V: TRBV7-3
CDR3: ASSLGPDGANTEAF; length: 14; J: TRBJ1-1; size: .; V: TRBV7-2
CDR3: ATPVGQGFQPQH; length: 12; J: TRBJ1-5; size: .; V: TRBV12-5
CDR3: AYRQGWNEQF; length: 10; J: TRBJ2-1; size: .; V: TRBV30
CDR3: ASSSRTSGTSYNEQF; length: 15; J: TRBJ2-1; size: .; V: TRBV28
CDR3: ASSLSSISGGIYGYT; length: 15; J: TRBJ1-2; size: .; V: TRBV27
CDR3: ASSWEFGDTQY; length: 11; J: TRBJ2-3; size: .; V: TRBV5-1
CDR3: ASFFAGQGGAKLEPQH; length: 16; J: TRBJ1-5; size: .; V: TRBV28
CDR3: ASSESGKKGNQPQH; length: 14; J: TRBJ1-5; size: few; V: TRBV25-1
CDR3: ASSFFKGTDTQY; length: 12; J: TRBJ2-3; size: .; V: TRBV11-2
CDR3: ASSQEGRWEAF; length: 11; J: TRBJ1-1; size: .; V: TRBV3-1/TRBV3-2
CDR3: ASSPSGTGRYGYT; length: 13; J: TRBJ1-2; size: .; V: TRBV6-5
CDR3: ATSRAQGGNEQF; length: 12; J: TRBJ2-1; size: .; V: TRBV15
CDR3: AINNRGRGDGYT; length: 12; J: TRBJ1-2; size: .; V: TRBV10-3
CDR3: ASSRDRLNTEAF; length: 12; J: TRBJ1-1; size: .; V: TRBV10-1
CDR3: ASSERGPGQLNSPLH; length: 15; J: TRBJ1-6; size: .; V: TRBV2
CDR3: ASSLDNEQF; length: 9; J: TRBJ2-1; size: once; V: TRBV7-3
CDR3: ASSPSTSGTTWEQY; length: 14; J: TRBJ2-7; size: .; V: TRBV18
CDR3: ASSLVWPSGYEQF; length: 13; J: TRBJ2-1; size: .; V: TRBV5-6
CDR3: ASSRVYSNQPQH; length: 12; J: TRBJ1-5; size: .; V: TRBV6-2/TRBV6-3